This TCR beta chain was recovered during a study of technical replicates of blood from a few donors. CDR1 and CDR2 (germline): LNHDA, SQIVND (reference sequence). Trimming at V came to 6 bases and at J to 4 bases, leaving 5 bases not matched to a gene. The CDR3 is 14 amino acids. Profiling relied on immunoSEQ multiplex PCR, and the TCRdb table lists in-frame clones only, not all of them. This table has about 89,000 clones, around 94% appearing once. The sequence was obtained from a human donor in good health. J is TRBJ1-5 and V is TRBV19, with TRBD1 identical over 8 bases. The specimen was T cells isolated from PBMCs. Here the CDR3 DNA reads TGTGCCAGTAGCTGGGACAGGACGAATCAGCCCCAGCATTTT. This sequence encodes CASSWDRTNQPQHF.